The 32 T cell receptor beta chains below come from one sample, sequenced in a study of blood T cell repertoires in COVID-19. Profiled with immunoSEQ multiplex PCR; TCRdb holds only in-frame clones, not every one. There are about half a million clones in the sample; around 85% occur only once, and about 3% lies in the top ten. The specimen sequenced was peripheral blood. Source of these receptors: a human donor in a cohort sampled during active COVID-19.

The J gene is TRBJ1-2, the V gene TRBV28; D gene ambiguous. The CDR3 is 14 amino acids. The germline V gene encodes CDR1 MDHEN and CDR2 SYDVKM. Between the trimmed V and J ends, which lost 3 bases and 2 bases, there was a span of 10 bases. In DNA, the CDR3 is TGTGCCAGCAGTTTGGTACAGCAAAACTATGGCTACACCTTC. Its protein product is CASSLVQQNYGYTF.

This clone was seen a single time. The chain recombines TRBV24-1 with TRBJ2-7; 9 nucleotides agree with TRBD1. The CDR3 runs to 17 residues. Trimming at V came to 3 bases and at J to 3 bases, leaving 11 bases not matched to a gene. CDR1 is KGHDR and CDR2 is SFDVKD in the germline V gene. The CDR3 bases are TGTGCCACCAGTGATCCCTCTCAAGGGGACAGGGTCTACGAGCAGTACTTC. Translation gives CATSDPSQGDRVYEQYF.

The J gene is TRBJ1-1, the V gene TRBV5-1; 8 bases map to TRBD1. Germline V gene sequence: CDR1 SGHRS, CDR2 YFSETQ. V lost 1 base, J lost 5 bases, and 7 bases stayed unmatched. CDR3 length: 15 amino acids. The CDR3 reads CASSLRTGSGTEAFF. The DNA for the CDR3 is TGCGCCAGCAGCTTGAGGACAGGGAGTGGGACTGAAGCTTTCTTT.

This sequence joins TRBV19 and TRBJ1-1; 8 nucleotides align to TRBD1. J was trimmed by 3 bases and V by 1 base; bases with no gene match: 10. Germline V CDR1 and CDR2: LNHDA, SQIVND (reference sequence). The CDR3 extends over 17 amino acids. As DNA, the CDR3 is TGTGCCAGTAGTATAGTAGGCAGGGGGCGAGGTGACACTGAAGCTTTCTTT. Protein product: CASSIVGRGRGDTEAFF.

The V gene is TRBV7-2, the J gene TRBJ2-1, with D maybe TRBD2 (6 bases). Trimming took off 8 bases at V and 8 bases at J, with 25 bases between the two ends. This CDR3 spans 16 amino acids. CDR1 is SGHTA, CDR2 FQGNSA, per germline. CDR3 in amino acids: CASSPDGGTRYDEQFF. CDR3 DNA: TGTGCCAGCTCCCCCGATGGCGGGACTCGGTATGATGAGCAGTTCTTC.

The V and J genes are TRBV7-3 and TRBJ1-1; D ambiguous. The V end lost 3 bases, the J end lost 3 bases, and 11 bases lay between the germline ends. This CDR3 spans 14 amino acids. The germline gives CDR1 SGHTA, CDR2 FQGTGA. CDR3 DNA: TGTGCCAGCAGCTTTTCGCTATTGGACACTGAAGCTTTCTTT. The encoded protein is CASSFSLLDTEAFF. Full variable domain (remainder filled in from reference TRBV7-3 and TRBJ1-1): GAGVSQTPSNKVTEKGKYVELRCDPISGHTALYWYRQSLGQGPEFLIYFQGTGAADDSGLPNDRFFAVRPEGSVSTLKIQRTERGDSAVYLCASSFSLLDTEAFFGQGTRLTVV.

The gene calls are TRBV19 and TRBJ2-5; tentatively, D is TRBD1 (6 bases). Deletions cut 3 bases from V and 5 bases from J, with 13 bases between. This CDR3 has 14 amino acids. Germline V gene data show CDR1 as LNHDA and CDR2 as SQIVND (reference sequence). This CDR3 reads CASSIGQRTETQYF. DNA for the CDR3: TGTGCCAGTAGTATCGGACAGAGGACGGAGACCCAGTACTTC.

The CDR3 sequence: CATSTGGGYGYTF. CDR3 sequence (DNA): TGTGCCACCAGTACCGGGGGGGGCTATGGCTACACCTTC. This chain uses TRBV24-1 with TRBJ1-2; TRBD1 might be the D (5 bases). V was cut by 6 bases and J by 4 bases, with 11 bases left in between. There are 13 residues in the CDR3. From germline, CDR1 is KGHDR and CDR2 SFDVKD.

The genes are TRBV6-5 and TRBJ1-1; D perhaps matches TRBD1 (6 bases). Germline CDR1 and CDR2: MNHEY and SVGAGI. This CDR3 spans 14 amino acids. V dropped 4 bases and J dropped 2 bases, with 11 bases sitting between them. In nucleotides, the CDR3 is TGTGCCAGCAGTTCCGCGACAGGCAACACTGAAGCTTTCTTT. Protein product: CASSSATGNTEAFF.

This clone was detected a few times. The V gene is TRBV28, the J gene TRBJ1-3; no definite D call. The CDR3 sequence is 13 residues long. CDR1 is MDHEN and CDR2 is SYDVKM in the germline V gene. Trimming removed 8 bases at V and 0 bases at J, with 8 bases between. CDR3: CASEAHSGNTIYF. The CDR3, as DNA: TGTGCCAGCGAGGCTCACTCTGGAAACACCATATATTTT. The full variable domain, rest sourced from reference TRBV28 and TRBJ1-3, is DVKVTQSSRYLVKRTGEKVFLECVQDMDHENMFWYRQDPGLGLRLIYFSYDVKMKEKGDIPEGYSVSREKKERFSLILESASTNQTSMYLCASEAHSGNTIYFGEGSWLTVV.

The CDR3 region has the DNA TGTGCCAGCAGCTTAGTCGTGTCGAGCAATCAGCCCCAGCATTTT. Protein product: CASSLVVSSNQPQHF. This chain joins TRBV7-2 and TRBJ1-5; D is unclear. The germline V gene has CDR1 SGHTA and CDR2 FQGNSA. The CDR3 length is 15 residues. V was cut by 1 base and J by 1 base, with 8 bases left in between.

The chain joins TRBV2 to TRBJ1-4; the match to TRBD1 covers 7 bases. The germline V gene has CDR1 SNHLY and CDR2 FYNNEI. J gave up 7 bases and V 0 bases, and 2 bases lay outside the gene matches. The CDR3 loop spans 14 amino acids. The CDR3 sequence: CASSEARGTEKLFF. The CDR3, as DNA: TGTGCCAGCAGTGAAGCCAGGGGGACTGAAAAACTGTTTTTT.

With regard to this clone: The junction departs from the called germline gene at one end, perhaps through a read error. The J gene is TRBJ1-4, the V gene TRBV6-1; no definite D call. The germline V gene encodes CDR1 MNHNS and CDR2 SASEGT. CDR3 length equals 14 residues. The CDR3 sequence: CASSESEGETKQFF. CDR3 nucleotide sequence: TGTGCCAGCAGTGAAAGTGAGGGAGAGACGAAACAGTTTTTT.

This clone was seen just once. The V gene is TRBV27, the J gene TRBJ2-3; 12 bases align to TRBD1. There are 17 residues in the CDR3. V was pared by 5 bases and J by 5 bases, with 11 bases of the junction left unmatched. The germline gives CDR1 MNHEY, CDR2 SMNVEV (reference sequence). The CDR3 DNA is TGTGCCAGCAGTACCCGCCTGGGACAGGGGGCAGGAGATACGCAGTATTTT. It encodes CASSTRLGQGAGDTQYF.

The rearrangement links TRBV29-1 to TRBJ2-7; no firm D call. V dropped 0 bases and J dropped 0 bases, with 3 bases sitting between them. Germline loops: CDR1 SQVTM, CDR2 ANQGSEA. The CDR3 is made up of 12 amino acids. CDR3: CSVEDSSYEQYF. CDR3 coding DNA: TGCAGCGTTGAAGACAGCTCCTACGAGCAGTACTTC.

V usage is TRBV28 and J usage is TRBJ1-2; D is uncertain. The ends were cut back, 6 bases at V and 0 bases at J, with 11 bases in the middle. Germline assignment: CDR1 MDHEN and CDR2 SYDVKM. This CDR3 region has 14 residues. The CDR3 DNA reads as TGTGCCAGCAGCCTGACACTTTCTAACTATGGCTACACCTTC. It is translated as CASSLTLSNYGYTF.

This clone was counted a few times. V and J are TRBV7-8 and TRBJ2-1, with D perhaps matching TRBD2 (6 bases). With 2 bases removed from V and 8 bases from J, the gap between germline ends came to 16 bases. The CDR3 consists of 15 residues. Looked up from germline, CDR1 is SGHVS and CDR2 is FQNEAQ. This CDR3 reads CASSLMEGLSDEQFF. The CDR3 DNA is TGTGCCAGCAGCTTAATGGAGGGGCTAAGCGATGAGCAGTTCTTC.

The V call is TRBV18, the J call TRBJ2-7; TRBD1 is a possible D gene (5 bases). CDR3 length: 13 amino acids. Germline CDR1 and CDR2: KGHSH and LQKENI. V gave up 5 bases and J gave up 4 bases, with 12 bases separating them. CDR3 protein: CASSSRQSYEQYF. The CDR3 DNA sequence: TGTGCCAGCTCATCGAGACAGTCATACGAGCAGTACTTC.

The chain's CDR3 is CASSLGATGELFF. Here the CDR3 DNA reads TGTGCCAGCAGTTTGGGAGCCACCGGGGAGCTGTTTTTT. This chain joins TRBV12-3 or TRBV12-4 and TRBJ2-2; maybe TRBD2 (5 bases). CDR3 length equals 13 residues. The V end lost 3 bases, the J end lost 4 bases, and 6 bases lay between the germline ends.

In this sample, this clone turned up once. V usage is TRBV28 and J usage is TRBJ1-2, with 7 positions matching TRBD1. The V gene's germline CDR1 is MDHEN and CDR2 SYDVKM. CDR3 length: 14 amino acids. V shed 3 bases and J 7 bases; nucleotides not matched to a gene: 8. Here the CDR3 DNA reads TGTGCCAGCAGTTTGGCCGACAGGGCCGCTGGCTACACCTTC. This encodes CASSLADRAAGYTF.

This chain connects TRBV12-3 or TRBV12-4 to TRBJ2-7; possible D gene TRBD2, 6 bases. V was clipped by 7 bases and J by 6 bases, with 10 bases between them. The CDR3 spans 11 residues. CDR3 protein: CASTIGGEQYF. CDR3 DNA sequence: TGTGCCAGCACCATCGGGGGCGAGCAGTACTTC.

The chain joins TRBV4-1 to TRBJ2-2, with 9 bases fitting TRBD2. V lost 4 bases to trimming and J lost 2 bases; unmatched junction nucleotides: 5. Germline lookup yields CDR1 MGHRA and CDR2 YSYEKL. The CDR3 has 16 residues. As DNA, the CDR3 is TGCGCCAGCAGCCCACAGACTAGCGGCAACACCGGGGAGCTGTTTTTT. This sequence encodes CASSPQTSGNTGELFF.

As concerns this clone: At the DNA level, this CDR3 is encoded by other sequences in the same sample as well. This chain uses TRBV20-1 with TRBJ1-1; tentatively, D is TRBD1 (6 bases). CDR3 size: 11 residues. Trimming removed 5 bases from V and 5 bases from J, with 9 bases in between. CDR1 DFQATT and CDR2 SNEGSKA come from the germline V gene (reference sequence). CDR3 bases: TGCAGTGCTTTCAGGGGAACTGAAGCTTTCTTT. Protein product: CSAFRGTEAFF.

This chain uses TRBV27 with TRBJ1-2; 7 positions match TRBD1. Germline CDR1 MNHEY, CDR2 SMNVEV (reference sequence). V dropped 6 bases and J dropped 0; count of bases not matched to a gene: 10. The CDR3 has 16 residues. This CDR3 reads CASRGDDRESNYGYTF. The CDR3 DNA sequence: TGTGCCAGCAGAGGCGATGACAGGGAATCTAACTATGGCTACACCTTC.

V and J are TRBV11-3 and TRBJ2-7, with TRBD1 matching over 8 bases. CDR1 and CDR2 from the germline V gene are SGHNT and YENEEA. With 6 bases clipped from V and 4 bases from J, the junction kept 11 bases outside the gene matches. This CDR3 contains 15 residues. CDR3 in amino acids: CASSSAGTGRYEQYF. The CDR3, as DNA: TGTGCCAGCAGTTCAGCCGGGACAGGACGTTACGAGCAGTACTTC.

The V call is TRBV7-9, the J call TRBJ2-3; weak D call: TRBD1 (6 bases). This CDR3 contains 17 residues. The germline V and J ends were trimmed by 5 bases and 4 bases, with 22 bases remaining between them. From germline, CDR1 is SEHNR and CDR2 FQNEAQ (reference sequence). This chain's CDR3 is CASSPIGQPGLSDTQYF. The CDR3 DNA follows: TGTGCCAGCAGCCCAATCGGACAGCCCGGATTATCAGATACGCAGTATTTT. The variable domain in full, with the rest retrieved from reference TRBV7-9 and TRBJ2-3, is DTGVSQNPRHKITKRGQNVTFRCDPISEHNRLYWYRQTLGQGPEFLTYFQNEAQLEKSRLLSDRFSAERPKGSFSTLEIQRTEQGDSAMYLCASSPIGQPGLSDTQYFGPGTRLTVL.

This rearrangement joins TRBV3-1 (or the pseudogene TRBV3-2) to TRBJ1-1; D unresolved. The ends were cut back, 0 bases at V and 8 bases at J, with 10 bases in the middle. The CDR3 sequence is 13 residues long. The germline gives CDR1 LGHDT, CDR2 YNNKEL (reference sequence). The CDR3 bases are TGTGCCAGCAGCCAAGATTGGAGATGGGAAGCTTTCTTT. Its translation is CASSQDWRWEAFF.

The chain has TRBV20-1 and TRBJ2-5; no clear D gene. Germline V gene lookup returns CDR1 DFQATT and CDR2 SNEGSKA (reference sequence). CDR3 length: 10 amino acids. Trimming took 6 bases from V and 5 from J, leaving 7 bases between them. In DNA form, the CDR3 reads TGCAGTGCGGAGAAGGAGACCCAGTACTTC. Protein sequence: CSAEKETQYF.

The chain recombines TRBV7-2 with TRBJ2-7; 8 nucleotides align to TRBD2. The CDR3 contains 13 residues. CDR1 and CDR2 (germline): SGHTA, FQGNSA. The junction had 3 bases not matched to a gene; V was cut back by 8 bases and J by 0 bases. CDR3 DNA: TGTGCCAGCGGCGGGAGGAGCTCCTACGAGCAGTACTTC. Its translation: CASGGRSSYEQYF.

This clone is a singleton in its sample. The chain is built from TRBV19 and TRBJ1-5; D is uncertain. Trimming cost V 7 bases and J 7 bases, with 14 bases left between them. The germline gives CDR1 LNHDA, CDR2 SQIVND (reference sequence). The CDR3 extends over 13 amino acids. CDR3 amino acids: CASTMSSGQPQHF. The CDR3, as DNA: TGTGCCAGTACGATGAGCTCGGGACAGCCCCAGCATTTT.

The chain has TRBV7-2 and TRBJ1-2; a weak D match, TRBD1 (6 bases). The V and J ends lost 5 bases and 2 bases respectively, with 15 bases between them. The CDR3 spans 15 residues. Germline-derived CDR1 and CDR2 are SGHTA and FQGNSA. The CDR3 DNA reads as TGTGCCAGCAGCCTCCATGGGGGCGCGAACTATGGCTACACCTTC. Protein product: CASSLHGGANYGYTF.

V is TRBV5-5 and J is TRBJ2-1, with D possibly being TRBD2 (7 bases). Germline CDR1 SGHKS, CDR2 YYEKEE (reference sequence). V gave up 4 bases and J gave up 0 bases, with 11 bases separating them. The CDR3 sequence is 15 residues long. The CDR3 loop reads CASSLAGASYNEQFF. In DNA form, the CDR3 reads TGTGCCAGCAGCCTCGCGGGGGCCTCCTACAATGAGCAGTTCTTC.